Ten or more counts support the clone carrying this TCR beta chain. Its specificity is unknown. Relative to the germline gene, one junction end is altered; a read error may explain this. CDR3 length: 13 amino acids. Germline V CDR1 and CDR2: SGHRS, YFSETQ. Authors of the study amplified TCR beta CDR3 regions from RNA transcripts. The TCR CDR3 first-round RT-PCR relied on the HTBI primer set. TCRdb redid the calling of the multiplex PCR reads with MiXCR, one entry per CDR3 protein. In the table there are some 560,000 distinct CDR3 sequences, about 15% of which are singletons. Clinicians diagnosed patients from clinical symptoms, serum thyroxine and TRAb, thyroid ultrasound and orbital computed tomography. The sample belongs to a study of T cells in Graves' hyperthyroidism and ophthalmopathy. Overall study findings and caveats: Ophthalmopathy got predicted by the model a median roughly 6.4 months before its onset.

The source material was blood. This chain connects TRBV5-1 to TRBJ2-7; D is undetermined. The sequence was obtained from a woman aged 40 to 49 with Graves' hyperthyroidism. CDR3 bases: TGTGCCAGCAGCTTAGGACCGGAGTACGAGCAGTACTTC. Translated, it gives CASSLGPEYEQYF.